Sequencing of this T cell receptor (beta chain) was carried out in a study of cytomegalovirus exposure and HLA in healthy donors. The CDR3 spans 17 residues. The V and J ends lost 2 bases and 3 bases, in that order; junction bases with no gene match: 5. In germline, CDR1 is SGHNT, CDR2 YYREEE (reference sequence). Both 60 Vbeta primers and 13 Jbeta primers went into the PCR. Repertoires were generated with immunoSEQ multiplex PCR, while TCRdb's copy carries only in-frame clones and drops some. Of 85,000 to 100,000 clones listed, around four fifths are singletons. The sequence came from a man in his forties in good health and CMV-seropositive. Sequenced: PBMCs. V gene TRBV5-4 combines with J gene TRBJ2-3; the match to TRBD2 covers 14 bases. The CDR3: CASSLKTSGGATDTQYF. The DNA of the CDR3 is TGTGCCAGCAGCTTAAAGACTAGCGGGGGGGCAACAGATACGCAGTATTTT. Filled out from reference TRBV5-4 and TRBJ2-3, the complete variable domain reads ETGVTQSPTHLIKTRGQQVTLRCSSQSGHNTVSWYQQALGQGPQFIFQYYREEENGRGNFPPRFSGLQFPNYSSELNVNALELDDSALYLCASSLKTSGGATDTQYFGPGTRLTVL.